The source of this TCR beta chain is a study of identical twins. Points from the study as a whole: Insertions ran lower in abundant cord blood beta clonotypes, though not in memory repertoires.

Unique molecular identifiers were present on the cDNA, and a universal primer site came from template switching. TCRdb fed the 5' RACE reads into MiXCR, producing one record per CDR3 protein. The data contain approximately 470,000 distinct CDR3 sequences, approximately 15% of them seen just once; the ten biggest clones take up approximately 0.52%. Each donor (without exception) was a healthy Caucasian. A remark on this clonotype: Its antigen is undetermined.

Deletions cut 0 bases from V and 7 bases from J, with 13 bases between. Per germline, CDR1 SGHRS and CDR2 YFSETQ. The CDR3 is 14 residues long. Separately, the same data were catalogued under a study of yellow fever vaccine responses in identical twins. From that report: Twins' T cell vaccine responses reportedly looked partly convergent, partly personalized.

The V call is TRBV5-1, the J call TRBJ1-1; no definite D call. This TCR was sampled from a woman aged 18-29 years in good health. Specimen: CD4+ T cells sorted from blood. The CDR3 nucleotides read TGCGCCAGCAGCTTGGACCAGCCCAAGGGTGAAGCTTTCTTT. It yields the protein CASSLDQPKGEAFF.